This T cell receptor beta chain was documented in a study of blood T cell repertoires in COVID-19. At the level of the study: Whether acute or convalescent, the COVID-19 samples came from the United States, Italy and Spain. The analysed material was cDNA or gDNA that came from T cells, B-cell-depleted T cells, or PBMCs.

In the case of this clone: At the DNA level, this CDR3 is encoded by other sequences in the same sample as well.

V shed 2 bases and J 3 bases; nucleotides not matched to a gene: 3. The CDR3 totals 15 residues. CDR1 is LNHDA and CDR2 is SQIVND in the germline V gene (reference sequence). Authors' methods: Amplification from reference gene primers served as the basis for estimated nucleated cell counts. Clones were sequenced by immunoSEQ multiplex PCR, and TCRdb holds only the in-frame ones, with some missing. Clonal size and the V and J genes are those of that table, whereas D and trimming came from the DNA. The table includes roughly 100,000 clones, around nine tenths detected once. The sample taken for sequencing was peripheral blood. The chain is built from TRBV19 and TRBJ1-5; 8 positions agree with TRBD1. This TCR came from a woman in her 70s with acute or convalescent COVID-19. CDR3 nucleotide sequence: TGTGCCAGTAGTATAACAGGGGGTCTCAATCAGCCCCAGCATTTT. Translation: CASSITGGLNQPQHF.